What follows is one TCR beta chain and its context. Using immunoSEQ multiplex PCR, the repertoire was profiled, and TCRdb retains in-frame clones only, with some absent. The table shows 20,000 to 25,000 clones, with around nine tenths occurring only once. This entry comes from a study of blood T cell repertoires in COVID-19. V lost 10 bases, J lost 4 bases, and 17 bases lay in between. The CDR3 is 14 amino acids. Germline loops: CDR1 MNHEY, CDR2 SVGAGI. The clonotype comes from a human donor with active COVID-19. The donor label of this sample is uncertain. The chain couples TRBV6-5 to TRBJ1-5; maybe TRBD1 (6 bases). Source material: peripheral blood. CDR3 sequence reads: CATTSGDKNQPQHF. The CDR3 nucleotides read TGTGCCACCACCTCCGGGGACAAAAATCAGCCCCAGCATTTT.